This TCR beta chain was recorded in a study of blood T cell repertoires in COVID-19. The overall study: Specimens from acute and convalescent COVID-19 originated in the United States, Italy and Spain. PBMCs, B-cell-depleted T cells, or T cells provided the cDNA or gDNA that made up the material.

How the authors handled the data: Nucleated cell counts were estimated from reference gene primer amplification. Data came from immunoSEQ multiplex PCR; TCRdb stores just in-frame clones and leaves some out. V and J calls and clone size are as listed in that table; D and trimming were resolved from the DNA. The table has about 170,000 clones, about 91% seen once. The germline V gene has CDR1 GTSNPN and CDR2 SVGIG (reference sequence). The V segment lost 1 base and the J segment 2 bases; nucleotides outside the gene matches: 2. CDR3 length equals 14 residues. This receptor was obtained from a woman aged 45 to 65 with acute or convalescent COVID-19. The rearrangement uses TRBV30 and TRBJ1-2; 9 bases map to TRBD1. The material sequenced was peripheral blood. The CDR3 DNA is TGTGCCTGGAGTGACAGGGGGCTGAACTATGGCTACACCTTC. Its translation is CAWSDRGLNYGYTF.